This entry concerns a single T cell receptor beta chain. In the original processing: By means of reference gene primer amplification, nucleated cell counts were estimated. Generated by immunoSEQ multiplex PCR, the TCRdb table keeps only in-frame clones and is missing some. The DNA gave D and trimming, while V, J and clone size come from that table. The sample contains about 150,000 clones, 85% to 90% of which appear only once. This entry is derived from a study of blood T cell repertoires in COVID-19. This CDR3 is 16 amino acids long. V was pared by 2 bases and J by 4 bases, with 7 bases of the junction left unmatched. From germline, CDR1 is MNHEY and CDR2 SVGEGT.

The TCR sequence derives from a man aged 55 to 69 with active or convalescent COVID-19. The source material was peripheral blood. The genes are TRBV6-2 or TRBV6-3 and TRBJ2-5, with 10 bases that match TRBD2. CDR3 bases: TGTGCCAGCAGTTACGGGTCTAGCGGGAGTCCAGAGACCCAGTACTTC. It codes for CASSYGSSGSPETQYF.